This TCR beta chain was captured by sequencing in a study of Ad26.COV2.S vaccination and SARS-CoV-2 variants listed by TCRdb under 2021. Regarding the complete study: Vaccine-arm donors came from COV1001, a multicentre, randomized, double-blind, placebo-controlled phase I-IIa trial of Ad26.COV2.S in healthy adults. Dosing of Ad26.COV2.S was intramuscular, at either 5x10^10 or 1x10^11 viral particles, delivered as one shot or as two shots spaced 56 days apart. Sequencing of the TCRbeta repertoire served to evaluate the specificity and breadth of SARS-CoV-2-reactive T cell receptors following Ad26.COV2.S vaccination. A total of roughly 32 samples were included in the TCR-sequenced set, comprising about 20 Ad26.COV2.S vaccine recipients, 5 placebo recipients and 8 SARS-CoV-2 convalescent individuals. Trial participants were randomized into five groups of five: low-dose or high-dose Ad26.COV2.S given once or twice, or placebo on both occasions. Blinding of investigators to trial group allocation was maintained during experiments and outcome assessment.

General study outcomes and caveats: Higher spike-specific TCR breadth was observed in Ad26.COV2.S recipients than in placebo recipients (P = 0.0014). After vaccination, substantial breadth of spike-specific CD8+ and CD4+ T cell responses was reported. Comparable non-spike TCR breadth was observed between vaccine and placebo recipients, consistent with only spike being contained in the vaccine. The study was not powered for comparison of responses between vaccine doses or regimens. According to the authors, total T cell responses may have been underestimated by the TCR breadth and depth analyses.

With regard to this clone: Its antigen remains unidentified. Base qualities are not recorded, but no much larger clone differs from it by a single base.

Spanning cysteine to phenylalanine, the CDR3 consists of 15 amino acids. Just the 45-base CDR3 DNA is kept, in frame starting at base 1. V has 2 bases trimmed and J has 4 bases trimmed; junction bases matching no gene number 8. CDR1 and CDR2 were assigned from the germline V gene as MGHRA and YSYEKL. The immunoSEQ Assay was used to sequence TCRbeta CDR3 regions. After extraction, genomic DNA underwent amplification by bias-controlled multiplex PCR, followed by high-throughput sequencing. The original pipeline was this. Collapsing and filtering of sequences were performed to quantify the absolute abundance of each unique TCRbeta CDR3 region. T cell fraction was estimated by normalizing TCRbeta template counts to usable DNA, which was measured by amplifying reference genes present in all nucleated cells. Repertoire TCRs were annotated as SARS-CoV-2-specific when V gene, CDR3 amino acid sequence and J gene were exactly matched to a known reactive TCR set. The reference SARS-CoV-2 TCR set was obtained from MIRA and was filtered for enrichment in COVID-19-positive ImmuneCODE repertoires, whereby public or cross-reactive TCRs were removed. Using the MIRA antigens, annotated TCRs were further analysed by specific ORF or by position within an ORF. Breadth was defined as the number of annotated unique rearrangements divided by the total number of unique productive rearrangements, and depth was defined as the summed frequency of the annotated unique rearrangements. Two-sided Wilcoxon rank-sum tests were used to compare TCR breadth between groups. In its TCRdb copy, this immuneACCESS table keeps in-frame sequences only and misses some clones. Where compared with another copy, unresolved V genes explain less than half of these, and the others have no known cause. D and trimming were read from the DNA, whereas the V and J calls and clone size are those reported in that table. Across this sample there are some 390,000 clones, with 89% seen only once. The biggest ten clones account for over 1.5% of the sample.

Taken with the paper, the label for treatment or condition translates to: approximately 18 received Ad26.COV2.S at low or high dose, single or two shots; about 5 received placebo; per-sample allocation not given. Repertoires of vaccine and placebo recipients were sequenced from samples taken on day 63 after the first injection. In Cohort 1b, around 23 adults aged 18-55 years were enrolled at a single site in Boston, USA, between 29 July and 7 August 2020. Ad26.COV2.S was a replication-incompetent adenovirus type 26 vector that expressed a prefusion-stabilized SARS-CoV-2 spike protein derived from the original Wuhan strain.

The sequencing here drew on peripheral blood, taken in a trial of Ad26.COV2.S vaccine versus placebo. The rearrangement combines TRBV4-1 with TRBJ2-7; the central 7 bases match TRBD1. This TCR came from a person between 18 and 60 years old who received the Ad26.COV2.S COVID-19 vaccine or a placebo. In nucleotide form, the sequence is TGCGCCAGCAGCCAAAATACCGGGACAGTATACGAGCAGTACTTC. This codes for CASSQNTGTVYEQYF.